A selection of T cell receptor beta chains follows, all from one sample in a study of blood T cell repertoires in COVID-19. The repertoire was sequenced with immunoSEQ multiplex PCR; TCRdb's copy has only in-frame clones and lacks some. The sample yields 130,000 to 150,000 clones, more than 75% seen once. The sequenced sample consisted of PBMCs or T cells enriched from blood (not recorded which). All receptors derive from a woman in her thirties with acute COVID-19. Each CDR3 is given with its conserved first and last residue. The D gene is left open where the match is weak.

j_call: TRBJ1-5; v_call: TRBV6-5; d_call: TRBD1; cdr3_aa: CASRPGQWNQPQHF
j_call: TRBJ2-7; v_call: TRBV28; d_call: -; cdr3_aa: CASSLRQGEQYF
j_call: TRBJ2-7; v_call: TRBV19; d_call: -; cdr3_aa: CASSIGTDYEQYF
j_call: TRBJ2-1; v_call: TRBV7-2; d_call: -; cdr3_aa: CASSYRTIYNEQFF
j_call: TRBJ1-2; v_call: TRBV30; d_call: TRBD1; cdr3_aa: CAAAGTGLGYTF
j_call: TRBJ2-7; v_call: TRBV7-2; d_call: -; cdr3_aa: CASSFTVAYEQYF
j_call: TRBJ2-3; v_call: TRBV9; d_call: -; cdr3_aa: CASSVGLSPDTQYF
j_call: TRBJ1-5; v_call: TRBV9; d_call: -; cdr3_aa: CASSEQGQDQPQHF
j_call: TRBJ2-7; v_call: TRBV20-1; d_call: TRBD1; cdr3_aa: CSARTGYEQYF
j_call: TRBJ2-7; v_call: TRBV11-3; d_call: -; cdr3_aa: CASSLAGLAYEQYF
j_call: TRBJ1-2; v_call: TRBV28; d_call: -; cdr3_aa: CASSFHRGYTF
j_call: TRBJ2-7; v_call: TRBV27; d_call: -; cdr3_aa: CASSDLLYEQYF
j_call: TRBJ2-3; v_call: TRBV5-4; d_call: TRBD1; cdr3_aa: CASRSGQGATDTQYF
j_call: TRBJ2-1; v_call: TRBV6-4; d_call: -; cdr3_aa: CASSFGAGGHEQFF